One and the same sample provided the 19 T cell receptor beta chains below, sequenced in a study of cytomegalovirus exposure and HLA in healthy donors. Method: immunoSEQ multiplex PCR; TCRdb's copy keeps in-frame clones and lacks some. Here the sample spans fewer than 130,000 clones, 70% to 90% being singletons. The sample comprised PBMCs. Source of these receptors: a woman in her 30s in good health and CMV-seropositive.

V gene TRBV6-1 combines with J gene TRBJ2-7, with TRBD1 matching over 9 bases. The V gene end was trimmed by 5 bases and the J gene end by 4 bases; junction bases not matched to a gene: 9. This CDR3 region has 15 residues. Germline CDR1 reads MNHNS; CDR2 reads SASEGT. The CDR3 region has the DNA TGTGCCAGCAGTCGGACCGGGACAGGGTGGTACGAGCAGTACTTC. Protein sequence: CASSRTGTGWYEQYF.

The rearrangement links TRBV13 to TRBJ2-7; TRBD2 matches 8 bases. The junction had 11 bases not matched to a gene; V was cut back by 2 bases and J by 2 bases. The CDR3 runs to 17 residues. Germline-derived CDR1 and CDR2 are PRHDT and FYEKMQ (reference sequence). The chain's CDR3 is CASSLLHPGTRTYEQYF. The CDR3 nucleotides are TGTGCCAGCAGCTTACTTCATCCGGGGACTAGGACCTACGAGCAGTACTTC.

The gene calls are TRBV27 and TRBJ2-7; 10 bases are a match to TRBD2. This CDR3 spans 14 amino acids. Looked up from germline, CDR1 is MNHEY and CDR2 is SMNVEV (reference sequence). The trim removed 8 bases at V and 5 bases at J, leaving 9 bases unmatched. This CDR3 is CASGPSGRANEQYF. CDR3 DNA: TGTGCCAGCGGGCCTAGCGGGAGAGCCAACGAGCAGTACTTC.

V and J are TRBV28 and TRBJ1-2; D uncertain. Germline loops: CDR1 MDHEN, CDR2 SYDVKM. The CDR3 contains 12 residues. Trimming left V 5 bases short and J 4 bases short, with 8 bases between. The CDR3 region is CASSLSFYGYTF. The CDR3 DNA sequence: TGTGCCAGCAGTCTCAGTTTCTATGGCTACACCTTC.

This chain connects TRBV7-9 to TRBJ2-7; 7 nucleotides agree with TRBD1. The CDR3 consists of 17 residues. Unmatched junction bases numbered 14, after V lost 5 bases and J lost 1 base. The germline CDR1 and CDR2 sequences are SEHNR and FQNEAQ (reference sequence). The CDR3 here is CASSHRATGRGSYEQYF. In DNA, the CDR3 is TGTGCCAGCAGCCACCGGGCGACCGGCAGGGGGTCCTACGAGCAGTACTTC.

The chain employs TRBV4-1 and TRBJ2-7, with a possible D match to TRBD2 (6 bases). V gave up 0 bases and J gave up 2 bases, with 11 bases separating them. The CDR3 is 15 residues long. The V gene's germline CDR1 is MGHRA and CDR2 YSYEKL. The CDR3 sequence: CASSQELAFAYEQYF. The CDR3 DNA is TGCGCCAGCAGCCAAGAACTAGCTTTCGCCTACGAGCAGTACTTC.

The chain is built from TRBV28 and TRBJ2-3; weak D call: TRBD1 (5 bases). Germline CDR1 is MDHEN and CDR2 is SYDVKM. Trimming stripped 3 bases from V and 4 bases from J, with 14 bases between. This CDR3 has 15 amino acids. The CDR3 nucleotides read TGTGCCAGCAGTTTTAGTCCCGCCAGGGCAGATACGCAGTATTTT. Protein sequence: CASSFSPARADTQYF.

This clone occurred a few times. This sequence joins TRBV5-1 and TRBJ1-2; D not resolved. CDR1 SGHRS and CDR2 YFSETQ come from the germline V gene. The V and J ends lost 1 base and 7 bases respectively, with 14 bases between them. The CDR3 is 14 residues long. CDR3 sequence reads: CASSLWSGEFGYTF. DNA of the CDR3: TGCGCCAGCAGCTTGTGGTCAGGTGAATTTGGCTACACCTTC.

V is TRBV29-1 and J is TRBJ2-5, with 8 bases lining up with TRBD2. V shed 4 bases and J 5 bases; nucleotides not matched to a gene: 15. The CDR3 runs to 16 residues. Germline V gene sequence: CDR1 SQVTM, CDR2 ANQGSEA. The CDR3 protein is CSVVTIPGLVTETQYF. The CDR3 DNA reads as TGCAGCGTTGTTACGATACCGGGACTAGTAACTGAGACCCAGTACTTC.

The rearrangement links TRBV5-1 to TRBJ2-5; the match to TRBD2 covers 12 bases. Germline CDR1 reads SGHRS; CDR2 reads YFSETQ. The ends lost 0 bases at V and 0 bases at J; junction bases unmatched: 6. The CDR3 is 18 amino acids. CDR3 coding DNA: TGCGCCAGCAGCTTGGCCGGGGGACTAGCGGGTCACCAAGAGACCCAGTACTTC. Its protein is CASSLAGGLAGHQETQYF.

V usage is TRBV4-3 and J usage is TRBJ1-1; 12 nucleotides agree with TRBD1. Germline CDR1 reads LGHNA; CDR2 reads YSLEER. CDR3 length: 16 amino acids. Losses at the gene ends were 2 bases for V and 9 bases for J; bases not matched to a gene: 10. DNA of the CDR3: TGCGCCAGCAGCCAATTGTTGGGACAGGGGGCCGCGAAAGCTTTCTTT. Its translation is CASSQLLGQGAAKAFF.

The chain carries TRBV13 and TRBJ2-5, with a weak D call TRBD2 (6 bases). Germline CDR1 reads PRHDT; CDR2 reads FYEKMQ (reference sequence). There are 13 residues in the CDR3. The V and J ends lost 3 bases and 3 bases respectively, with 8 bases between them. The CDR3 DNA follows: TGTGCCAGCAGCTTCCGGGGGAAAGAGACCCAGTACTTC. Translated: CASSFRGKETQYF.

The chain couples TRBV30 to TRBJ2-2, with no clear D. The CDR3 contains 13 residues. The germline V gene encodes CDR1 GTSNPN and CDR2 SVGIG (reference sequence). V was pared by 2 bases and J by 2 bases, with 6 bases between. This CDR3 is CAWSPTNTGELFF. CDR3 DNA sequence: TGTGCCTGGAGTCCGACTAACACCGGGGAGCTGTTTTTT.

The chain joins TRBV2 to TRBJ2-3; possible D gene TRBD2, 6 bases. Trimming shortened V by 2 bases and J by 6 bases, and 12 bases separated the two germline ends. This CDR3 is built from 14 residues. Germline V gene lookup returns CDR1 SNHLY and CDR2 FYNNEI. The CDR3 DNA is TGTGCCAGCAGTGAATACTATGGGGGGGATACGCAGTATTTT. It translates to CASSEYYGGDTQYF.

This chain joins TRBV5-1 and TRBJ1-1; 7 bases are shared with TRBD1. Germline loops: CDR1 SGHRS, CDR2 YFSETQ. The J segment lost 6 bases and the V segment lost 1 base, leaving 6 bases of the junction unmatched. The CDR3 totals 14 residues. CDR3 DNA: TGCGCCAGCAGCTTGAACAGGGGTCGAGCTGAAGCTTTCTTT. Amino acid sequence: CASSLNRGRAEAFF.

The chain joins TRBV15 to TRBJ2-7, with 12 bases aligning to TRBD2. The CDR3 contains 18 residues. Losses at the gene ends were 1 base for V and 0 bases for J; bases not matched to a gene: 7. CDR1 and CDR2 from the germline V gene are LNHNV and YYDKDF (reference sequence). CDR3 nucleotide sequence: TGTGCCACCAGCAGAGGAGGACTAGCGGGAACGAGCTCCTACGAGCAGTACTTC. Translated: CATSRGGLAGTSSYEQYF. Supplemented by reference TRBV15 and TRBJ2-7, the full variable domain reads DAMVIQNPRYQVTQFGKPVTLSCSQTLNHNVMYWYQQKSSQAPKLLFHYYDKDFNNEADTPDNFQSRRPNTSFCFLDIRSPGLGDTAMYLCATSRGGLAGTSSYEQYFGPGTRLTVT.

The chain has TRBV7-7 and TRBJ2-1; 10 bases are a match to TRBD2. In germline, CDR1 is SSHAT, CDR2 FNYEAQ (reference sequence). J was trimmed by 3 bases and V by 9 bases; bases with no gene match: 23. The CDR3 length is 20 residues. CDR3 in DNA: TGTGCCAGGGGGGCTCGTTGTTCCAGCGGGAGGGCCGCTGTCTACAATGAGCAGTTCTTC. This translates into CARGARCSSGRAAVYNEQFF.

This clone appeared once. The V call is TRBV4-3, the J call TRBJ2-2, with D uncertain. The CDR3 loop spans 14 amino acids. The germline V and J ends were trimmed by 0 bases and 4 bases, with 6 bases remaining between them. Germline V gives CDR1 LGHNA, CDR2 YSLEER. The CDR3 loop reads CASSQDGPTGELFF. CDR3 DNA sequence: TGCGCCAGCAGCCAAGATGGCCCCACCGGGGAGCTGTTTTTT.

V and J are TRBV11-3 and TRBJ2-1; 11 bases are a match to TRBD2. The CDR3 covers 16 residues. Trimming removed 1 base from V and 10 bases from J; junction bases left unmatched: 9. Germline CDR1 is SGHNT and CDR2 is YENEEA. CDR3: CASSLGVAGGPEEQFF. CDR3 sequence (DNA): TGTGCCAGCAGCTTAGGGGTAGCGGGGGGGCCGGAGGAGCAGTTCTTC.